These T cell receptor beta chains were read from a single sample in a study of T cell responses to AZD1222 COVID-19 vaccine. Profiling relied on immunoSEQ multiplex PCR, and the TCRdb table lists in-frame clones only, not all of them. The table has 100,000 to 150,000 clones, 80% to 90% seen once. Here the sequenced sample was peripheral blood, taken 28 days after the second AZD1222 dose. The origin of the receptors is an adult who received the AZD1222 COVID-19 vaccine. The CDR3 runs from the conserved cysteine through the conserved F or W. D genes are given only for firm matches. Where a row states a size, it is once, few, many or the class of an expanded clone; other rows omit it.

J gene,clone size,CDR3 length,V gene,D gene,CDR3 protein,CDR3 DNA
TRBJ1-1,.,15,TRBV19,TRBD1,CASSTSGTVNTEAFF,TGTGCCAGTAGTACCTCCGGGACAGTCAACACTGAAGCTTTCTTT
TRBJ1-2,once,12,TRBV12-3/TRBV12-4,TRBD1,CASSLKGAGSYF,TGTGCCAGCAGTTTAAAGGGGGCTGGGTCTTACTTC
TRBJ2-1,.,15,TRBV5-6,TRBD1,CASSAEGQGYNEQFF,TGTGCCAGCAGCGCGGAGGGACAGGGGTACAATGAGCAGTTCTTC
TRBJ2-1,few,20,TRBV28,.,CASSPPRHIIRGQAVDEQFF,TGTGCCAGCAGCCCTCCTAGGCATATAATCAGGGGCCAGGCCGTCGATGAGCAGTTCTTC
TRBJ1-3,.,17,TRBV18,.,CASSHSGTKSSGNTIYF,TGTGCCAGCTCACATTCCGGGACAAAGAGCTCTGGAAACACCATATATTTT
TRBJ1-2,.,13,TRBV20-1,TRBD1,CSASGTGPYGYTF,TGCAGTGCTAGTGGGACAGGGCCGTATGGCTACACCTTC
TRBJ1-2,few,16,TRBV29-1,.,CSVEGLRGLANYGYTF,TGCAGCGTTGAAGGCCTCAGGGGCTTAGCTAACTATGGCTACACCTTC
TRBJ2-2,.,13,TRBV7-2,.,CASSLGSTGELFF,TGTGCCAGCAGCTTAGGTAGCACCGGGGAGCTGTTTTTT
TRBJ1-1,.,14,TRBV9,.,CASSVDGTGLEAFF,TGTGCCAGCAGCGTAGATGGAACAGGGCTAGAAGCTTTCTTT
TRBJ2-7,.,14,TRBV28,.,CASSLGIVSYEQYF,TGTGCCAGCAGTTTGGGGATAGTCTCCTACGAGCAGTACTTC
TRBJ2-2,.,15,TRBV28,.,CASSIGGTNTGELFF,TGTGCCAGCAGTATAGGGGGAACGAACACCGGGGAGCTGTTTTTT
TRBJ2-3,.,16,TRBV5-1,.,CASRRSGRPSTDTQYF,TGCGCCAGCAGGCGGAGTGGCAGACCTAGCACAGATACGCAGTATTTT
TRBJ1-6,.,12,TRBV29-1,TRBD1,CSARTGGSPLHF,TGCAGCGCCCGGACAGGGGGTTCACCCCTCCACTTT
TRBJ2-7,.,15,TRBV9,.,CASSAGTAVTYEQYF,TGTGCCAGCAGCGCCGGGACGGCTGTCACCTACGAGCAGTACTTC
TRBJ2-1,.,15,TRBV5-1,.,CASSLSGPIYNEQFF,TGCGCCAGCAGCTTGTCGGGGCCCATTTACAATGAGCAGTTCTTC
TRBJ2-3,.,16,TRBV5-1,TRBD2,CASSLGVAGGTDTQYF,TGCGCCAGCAGCTTGGGAGTAGCGGGGGGCACAGATACGCAGTATTTT
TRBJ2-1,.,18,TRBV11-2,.,CASSSNFDGGLSYNEQFF,TGTGCCAGCAGCTCAAATTTTGACGGGGGTCTATCCTACAATGAGCAGTTCTTC
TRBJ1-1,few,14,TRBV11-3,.,CASSLSGGVTEAFF,TGTGCCAGCAGCTTATCGGGGGGAGTCACTGAAGCTTTCTTT
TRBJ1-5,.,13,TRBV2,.,CASRGYSNQPQHF,TGTGCCAGCAGGGGCTATAGCAATCAGCCCCAGCATTTT
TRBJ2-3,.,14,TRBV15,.,CATSRGQFTDTQYF,TGTGCCACCAGCAGAGGTCAGTTCACAGATACGCAGTATTTT
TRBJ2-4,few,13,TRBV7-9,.,CASSSRVLNIQYF,TGTGCCAGCAGCTCAAGGGTCCTAAACATTCAGTACTTC